One sample yielded the 3 T cell receptor beta chains listed below, sequenced in a study of blood T cell repertoires in COVID-19. This table comes from immunoSEQ multiplex PCR, and its TCRdb copy is limited to in-frame clones, with some not included. The table shows almost 200,000 clones, with 89% occurring only once. The sample comprised PBMCs or T cells enriched from blood (not recorded which). These receptors were collected from a woman between 18 and 29 years old who had recovered from COVID-19.

The chain employs TRBV9 and TRBJ2-7; possibly TRBD2 for D (6 bases). CDR3 length: 14 amino acids. V lost 3 bases, J lost 2 bases, and 12 bases lay in between. In germline, CDR1 is SGDLS, CDR2 YYNGEE. CDR3 bases: TGTGCCAGCAGCGACGGGACGGGAGCCTACGAGCAGTACTTC. Translation gives CASSDGTGAYEQYF.

The chain combines TRBV5-6 with TRBJ1-1; 10 bases are a match to TRBD1. V lost 4 bases and J lost 5; bases outside the gene matches: 5. Looked up from germline, CDR1 is SGHDT and CDR2 is YYEEEE. The CDR3 length is 14 residues. The CDR3 reads CASSAGQGRTEAFF. The CDR3 coding sequence is TGTGCCAGCAGCGCGGGACAGGGGAGGACTGAAGCTTTCTTT.

The V call is TRBV4-1, the J call TRBJ1-6; D is perhaps TRBD1 (5 bases). CDR1 and CDR2 (germline): MGHRA, YSYEKL. The CDR3 totals 16 residues. The V end lost 0 bases, the J end lost 6 bases, and 12 bases lay between the germline ends. The DNA for the CDR3 is TGCGCCAGCAGCCAAGATCAACCAGGGCTTAATTCACCCCTCCACTTT. Its protein is CASSQDQPGLNSPLHF.